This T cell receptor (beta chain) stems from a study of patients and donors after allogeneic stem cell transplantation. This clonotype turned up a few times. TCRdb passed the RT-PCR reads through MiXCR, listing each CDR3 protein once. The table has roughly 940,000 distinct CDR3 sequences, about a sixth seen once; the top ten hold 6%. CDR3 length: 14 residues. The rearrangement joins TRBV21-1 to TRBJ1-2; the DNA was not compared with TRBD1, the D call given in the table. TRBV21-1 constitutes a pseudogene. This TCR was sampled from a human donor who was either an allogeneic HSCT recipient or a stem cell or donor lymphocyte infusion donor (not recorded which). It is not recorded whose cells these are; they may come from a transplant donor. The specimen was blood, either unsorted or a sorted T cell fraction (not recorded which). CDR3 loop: CASSNRGGLYGYTF. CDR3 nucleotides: TGTGCCAGCAGCAATAGGGGCGGATTATATGGCTACACCTTC.